The 17 T cell receptor beta chains given below trace back to one sample, sequenced in a study of regulatory T cells in long-lasting Graves disease (dated by TCRdb to about 2021). Explained via the paper, the time point label denotes: newly diagnosed GD, antithyroid drugs for less than 3 months. For both TCR sequencing and RNA sequencing, RNA was extracted from PBMCs using TRIzol. The method was multiplex PCR. This sample was sequenced with an Illumina HiSeq 4000. CDR3 regions were amplified by Arm-PCR with iRepertoire HTBI primers to construct TCR beta libraries. In-frame beta chains were kept once TCRdb had trimmed the public reads at Q25 with fastp and called clones with MiXCR. Each CDR3 protein appears once, grouped with its most common genes and DNA. The sample has roughly 500,000 distinct CDR3 sequences on record, 13% to 15% of them singletons. Around a sixth of the sample rests with the top ten.

These data were also reused for a study on T cells in Graves' hyperthyroidism and ophthalmopathy.

This material consisted of peripheral blood mononuclear cells (PBMCs), taken at new diagnosis, from a patient treated with antithyroid drugs. The receptors come from a woman in her fifties or sixties with Graves disease. Donor details come from another sample of the same person, matched by shared clones.

This clonotype was seen ten or more times. This chain links TRBV6-1 with TRBJ1-2, with 7 bases lining up with TRBD1. The CDR3 totals 14 residues. Germline V gene lookup returns CDR1 MNHNS and CDR2 SASEGT. V shed 7 bases, J shed 3 bases, and the junction held 8 bases outside the gene matches. The CDR3 DNA follows: TGTGCCAGCAATTTCCGGGACAGCGACTATGGCTACACCTTC. Translation gives CASNFRDSDYGYTF.

In its sample, this clonotype was seen many times. The rearrangement links TRBV12-3 or TRBV12-4 to TRBJ2-2; 9 bases line up with TRBD1. The CDR3 runs to 15 residues. Trimming at V came to 5 bases and at J to 5 bases, leaving 6 bases not matched to a gene. CDR3 in DNA: TGTGCCAGCAGTAAACAGGGGGCGAGGACCGGGGAGCTGTTTTTT. It translates to CASSKQGARTGELFF.

The V gene is TRBV6-5, the J gene TRBJ2-1, with unresolved D. V lost 2 bases and J 7 bases, leaving 6 bases between the germline ends. The CDR3 is 12 residues long. The germline V gene has CDR1 MNHEY and CDR2 SVGAGI. CDR3 residues: CASSYRANEQFF. CDR3 nucleotide sequence: TGTGCCAGCAGTTACAGGGCGAATGAGCAGTTCTTC.

The chain carries TRBV12-5 and TRBJ1-5, with D hard to call. Trimming took off 1 base at V and 0 bases at J, with 13 bases between the two ends. Germline loops: CDR1 LGHNT, CDR2 FRNRAP. The CDR3 spans 17 residues. CDR3 sequence reads: CASGLAPPGYSNQPQHF. The CDR3 nucleotides read TGTGCTAGTGGTTTGGCCCCCCCTGGATATAGCAATCAGCCCCAGCATTTT.

This clonotype was picked up many times. The V gene is TRBV7-7, the J gene TRBJ2-2; 9 bases agree with TRBD1. V shed 5 bases and J 6 bases; nucleotides not matched to a gene: 4. Germline V gives CDR1 SSHAT, CDR2 FNYEAQ (reference sequence). The CDR3 sequence is 14 residues long. The CDR3 DNA sequence: TGTGCCAGCAGCGGGACAGGGATTGCCGGGGAGCTGTTTTTT. Its protein is CASSGTGIAGELFF.

The gene calls are TRBV10-3 and TRBJ1-5; D is unclear. The CDR3 is made up of 12 amino acids. The germline V gene encodes CDR1 ENHRY and CDR2 SYGVKD. V lost 8 bases, J lost 2 bases, and 7 bases lay in between. Here the CDR3 DNA reads TGTGCCATCTCCCATGGCAATCAGCCCCAGCATTTT. Residues: CAISHGNQPQHF.

Notes on this clonotype: This may be a read error, as it is one base from a much larger clone. V gene TRBV30 combines with J gene TRBJ1-1, with 7 nucleotides matching TRBD1. The V gene's germline CDR1 is GTSNPN and CDR2 SVGIG (reference sequence). V dropped 5 bases and J dropped 4; count of bases not matched to a gene: 7. CDR3 length equals 13 residues. The CDR3 bases are TGTGCCTGGTTGAGGGGGCTTGGCACTGAAGCTTTCTTT. This translates into CAWLRGLGTEAFF.

This clonotype was seen many times. This CDR3 is CASIQDVYQETQYF. DNA for the CDR3: TGTGCCAGCATACAGGACGTATACCAAGAGACCCAGTACTTC. The chain uses TRBV2 and TRBJ2-5; tentatively, D is TRBD1 (5 bases). Germline V lookup: CDR1 SNHLY, CDR2 FYNNEI. The CDR3 has 14 amino acids. The V end lost 7 bases, the J end lost 0 bases, and 12 bases lay between the germline ends.

The chain links TRBV20-1 to TRBJ2-7; weak D call: TRBD2 (6 bases). Germline V gene data show CDR1 as DFQATT and CDR2 as SNEGSKA (reference sequence). The CDR3 extends over 14 amino acids. V was cut by 4 bases and J by 2 bases, with 15 bases left in between. CDR3 loop: CSATTDRGTYEQYF. CDR3 coding DNA: TGCAGTGCTACTACCGACCGCGGGACCTACGAGCAGTACTTC.

This clonotype has just a few counts. The chain has TRBV5-6 and TRBJ1-2, with D unclear. V was shortened by 5 bases and J by 4 bases, with 15 bases between the two germline ends. CDR3 size: 14 residues. Germline V gives CDR1 SGHDT, CDR2 YYEEEE. As DNA, the CDR3 is TGTGCCAGCAGTAGGGCAGCAAAGTCCTATGGCTACACCTTC. It yields the protein CASSRAAKSYGYTF.

Notes on this clonotype: The limits of the CDR3 on the DNA are not certain, so only TCRdb's listed CDR3 is given. Here the CDR3 reads CASSTTSGTYEQYFGPGTGELFF. The V call is TRBV28, the J call TRBJ2-2; TRBD2 is the table's D call, not checked against the DNA. The CDR3 comprises 23 residues, both ends counted. The germline CDR1 and CDR2 sequences are MDHEN and SYDVKM.

This clonotype was observed a handful of times. The CDR3 loop is CASSQVRHGTYEQYF. The DNA for the CDR3 is TGCGCCAGCAGCCAAGTTAGACACGGAACCTACGAGCAGTACTTC. This sequence joins TRBV4-1 and TRBJ2-7; D is ambiguous. Trimming left V 1 base short and J 2 bases short, with 12 bases between. Germline loops: CDR1 MGHRA, CDR2 YSYEKL. This CDR3 region has 15 residues.

This clonotype was counted at least ten times. V and J are TRBV12-3 or TRBV12-4 and TRBJ2-2; 7 bases align to TRBD1. Losses at the gene ends were 7 bases for V and 3 bases for J; bases not matched to a gene: 8. This CDR3 contains 15 residues. CDR3 sequence: CASNPGQSYTGELFF. DNA of the CDR3: TGTGCCAGCAACCCGGGACAGTCCTACACCGGGGAGCTGTTTTTT.

The sample holds a few counts of this clonotype. V usage is TRBV5-1 and J usage is TRBJ2-7; 9 nucleotides align to TRBD2. The CDR3 is 15 amino acids. J lost 1 base, V lost 4 bases, and 6 bases had no gene match. Germline assignment: CDR1 SGHRS and CDR2 YFSETQ. CDR3 DNA: TGCGCCAGCAGCCCCGCGCTAGCGGGATCCTACGAGCAGTACTTC. Residues: CASSPALAGSYEQYF.

The table lists this clonotype with a few counts. V gene TRBV19 combines with J gene TRBJ1-2, with D maybe TRBD1 (6 bases). The length of the CDR3 is 13 residues. Trimming left V 4 bases short and J 7 bases short, with 13 bases between. The germline V gene encodes CDR1 LNHDA and CDR2 SQIVND (reference sequence). CDR3 in amino acids: CASSTGEESGYTF. As DNA, the CDR3 is TGTGCCAGTAGTACAGGGGAAGAGAGTGGCTACACCTTC.

The rearrangement uses TRBV28 and TRBJ2-3; 7 bases are a match to TRBD2. Germline V gene sequence: CDR1 MDHEN, CDR2 SYDVKM. CDR3 length equals 14 residues. The trim removed 11 bases at V and 2 bases at J, leaving 10 bases unmatched. CDR3 protein: CAGSAAGVTDTQYF. The CDR3 DNA follows: TGTGCCGGCTCGGCGGCGGGGGTCACAGATACGCAGTATTTT.

The sample holds many counts of this clonotype. J is TRBJ2-5 and V is TRBV2; D not certain. Trimming pared 4 bases from V and 2 bases from J, leaving 8 bases between. CDR3 size: 13 residues. Germline CDR1 reads SNHLY; CDR2 reads FYNNEI. CDR3: CASSAGRQETQYF. Here the CDR3 DNA reads TGTGCCAGCAGTGCCGGCAGACAAGAGACCCAGTACTTC.